This is a list of T cell receptor beta chains from one sample in a study of PD-1 blockade in classical Hodgkin lymphoma. The assay was immunoSEQ multiplex PCR, and TCRdb's table has in-frame clones only and misses some. The data show 57,000 or so clones, with approximately 89% seen just once and around 12% held by the top ten. This specimen was peripheral blood mononuclear cells (PBMCs), taken at baseline. The receptor set was obtained from a human donor with classical Hodgkin lymphoma. Each CDR3 is given with its conserved first and last residue. The D gene is left open where the match is weak. Clone size, where shown, is once, few, many, or a class for clones that have expanded.

-	few	TRBV28	TRBJ2-3	TGTGCCAGCAGCTCTACGACCGACAGCACAGATACGCAGTATTTT	CASSSTTDSTDTQYF
-	-	TRBV9	TRBJ1-3	TGTGCCAGCAGCGTAGCCCAGGGGAACGGAAACACCATATATTTT	CASSVAQGNGNTIYF
-	-	TRBV25-1	TRBJ1-1	TGTGCCAGCAGTGTTAGACAGGACTCTTTCTTT	CASSVRQDSFF
TRBD1	-	TRBV27	TRBJ1-5	TGTGCCAGTGGGACAGGGGGTCAGCCCCAGCATTTT	CASGTGGQPQHF
-	-	TRBV7-2	TRBJ1-5	TGTGCCAGCAGCTTATCATCCCTTAGCAATCAGCCCCAGCATTTT	CASSLSSLSNQPQHF
TRBD1	-	TRBV7-9	TRBJ1-4	TGTGCCAGCAGACCGACAGGGAGGGGTGTGGAGAATGAAAAACTGTTTTTT	CASRPTGRGVENEKLFF
-	-	TRBV6-6	TRBJ2-7	TGTGCCAGCAGTTTAGGACAGAACTACGAGCAGTACTTC	CASSLGQNYEQYF
TRBD2	once	TRBV11-2	TRBJ2-2	TGTGCCAGCAGCCCCAGCGGGGGGGGCTGGGTCGGGGAGCTGTTTTTT	CASSPSGGGWVGELFF
TRBD1	-	TRBV6-5	TRBJ1-2	TGTGCCAGCAGTCGACAGGGTTTGGGCTACACCTTC	CASSRQGLGYTF
TRBD2	-	TRBV11-3	TRBJ2-1	TGTGCCAGCAGCTTAGGGTCGTTAGCGGGTCCTAGTGAGCAGTTCTTC	CASSLGSLAGPSEQFF
-	-	TRBV5-6	TRBJ1-6	TGTGCCAGCGGGCGGGGGACGCCACCCCTCCACTTT	CASGRGTPPLHF
-	-	TRBV30	TRBJ1-5	TGTGCCTGGAGTGTACCTCGGTTGTCTCAGCCCCAGCATTTT	CAWSVPRLSQPQHF
TRBD2	once	TRBV7-2	TRBJ2-3	TGTGCCAGCAGCGGTTTACTAGCGGGGGTACCCGATACGCAGTATTTT	CASSGLLAGVPDTQYF
-	-	TRBV19	TRBJ2-3	TGTGCCAGTAGTACTGAGGGGGGTTACGGCACAGATACGCAGTATTTT	CASSTEGGYGTDTQYF
-	-	TRBV7-9	TRBJ1-4	TGTGCCAGCAGCCCGGACAGTAATGAAAAACTGTTTTTT	CASSPDSNEKLFF
TRBD1	medium-sized	TRBV2	TRBJ2-5	TGTGCCAGCAGTGAAGGGACAGGGGTGGAGACCCAGTACTTC	CASSEGTGVETQYF
-	-	TRBV6-4	TRBJ2-6	TGTGCCAGCAGTACGAGCACTGGGGCCAACGTCCTGACTTTC	CASSTSTGANVLTF
TRBD1	-	TRBV7-2	TRBJ2-7	TGTGCCAGCAGCTTTGGACAGGGCGAGATCTACGAGCAGTACTTC	CASSFGQGEIYEQYF
-	-	TRBV6-4	TRBJ2-7	TGTGCCAGCCCAGAATCCTACGAGCAGTACTTC	CASPESYEQYF
-	-	TRBV30	TRBJ1-1	TGTGCCTGGAGCAGGGACACTGAAGCTTTCTTT	CAWSRDTEAFF
-	-	TRBV6-1	TRBJ2-5	TGTGCCAGCAGGGGCAGCGCCGAAGAGACCCAGTACTTC	CASRGSAEETQYF
-	once	TRBV6-6	TRBJ1-2	TGTGCCAGCAGTGCTCCAGGGTCAGTAGGCTACACCTTC	CASSAPGSVGYTF
-	-	TRBV7-8	TRBJ2-2	TGTGCCAGCAGCTTAAAGCCCCTGTCAGGTGTTAACACCGGGGAGCTGTTTTTT	CASSLKPLSGVNTGELFF
-	-	TRBV27	TRBJ2-7	TGTGCCAGCAGTTTAAAGGTTATCAGTACCTACGAGCAGTACTTC	CASSLKVISTYEQYF
-	-	TRBV6-5	TRBJ1-1	TGTGCCAGCAGTTACGCGGGCACTGAAGCTTTCTTT	CASSYAGTEAFF